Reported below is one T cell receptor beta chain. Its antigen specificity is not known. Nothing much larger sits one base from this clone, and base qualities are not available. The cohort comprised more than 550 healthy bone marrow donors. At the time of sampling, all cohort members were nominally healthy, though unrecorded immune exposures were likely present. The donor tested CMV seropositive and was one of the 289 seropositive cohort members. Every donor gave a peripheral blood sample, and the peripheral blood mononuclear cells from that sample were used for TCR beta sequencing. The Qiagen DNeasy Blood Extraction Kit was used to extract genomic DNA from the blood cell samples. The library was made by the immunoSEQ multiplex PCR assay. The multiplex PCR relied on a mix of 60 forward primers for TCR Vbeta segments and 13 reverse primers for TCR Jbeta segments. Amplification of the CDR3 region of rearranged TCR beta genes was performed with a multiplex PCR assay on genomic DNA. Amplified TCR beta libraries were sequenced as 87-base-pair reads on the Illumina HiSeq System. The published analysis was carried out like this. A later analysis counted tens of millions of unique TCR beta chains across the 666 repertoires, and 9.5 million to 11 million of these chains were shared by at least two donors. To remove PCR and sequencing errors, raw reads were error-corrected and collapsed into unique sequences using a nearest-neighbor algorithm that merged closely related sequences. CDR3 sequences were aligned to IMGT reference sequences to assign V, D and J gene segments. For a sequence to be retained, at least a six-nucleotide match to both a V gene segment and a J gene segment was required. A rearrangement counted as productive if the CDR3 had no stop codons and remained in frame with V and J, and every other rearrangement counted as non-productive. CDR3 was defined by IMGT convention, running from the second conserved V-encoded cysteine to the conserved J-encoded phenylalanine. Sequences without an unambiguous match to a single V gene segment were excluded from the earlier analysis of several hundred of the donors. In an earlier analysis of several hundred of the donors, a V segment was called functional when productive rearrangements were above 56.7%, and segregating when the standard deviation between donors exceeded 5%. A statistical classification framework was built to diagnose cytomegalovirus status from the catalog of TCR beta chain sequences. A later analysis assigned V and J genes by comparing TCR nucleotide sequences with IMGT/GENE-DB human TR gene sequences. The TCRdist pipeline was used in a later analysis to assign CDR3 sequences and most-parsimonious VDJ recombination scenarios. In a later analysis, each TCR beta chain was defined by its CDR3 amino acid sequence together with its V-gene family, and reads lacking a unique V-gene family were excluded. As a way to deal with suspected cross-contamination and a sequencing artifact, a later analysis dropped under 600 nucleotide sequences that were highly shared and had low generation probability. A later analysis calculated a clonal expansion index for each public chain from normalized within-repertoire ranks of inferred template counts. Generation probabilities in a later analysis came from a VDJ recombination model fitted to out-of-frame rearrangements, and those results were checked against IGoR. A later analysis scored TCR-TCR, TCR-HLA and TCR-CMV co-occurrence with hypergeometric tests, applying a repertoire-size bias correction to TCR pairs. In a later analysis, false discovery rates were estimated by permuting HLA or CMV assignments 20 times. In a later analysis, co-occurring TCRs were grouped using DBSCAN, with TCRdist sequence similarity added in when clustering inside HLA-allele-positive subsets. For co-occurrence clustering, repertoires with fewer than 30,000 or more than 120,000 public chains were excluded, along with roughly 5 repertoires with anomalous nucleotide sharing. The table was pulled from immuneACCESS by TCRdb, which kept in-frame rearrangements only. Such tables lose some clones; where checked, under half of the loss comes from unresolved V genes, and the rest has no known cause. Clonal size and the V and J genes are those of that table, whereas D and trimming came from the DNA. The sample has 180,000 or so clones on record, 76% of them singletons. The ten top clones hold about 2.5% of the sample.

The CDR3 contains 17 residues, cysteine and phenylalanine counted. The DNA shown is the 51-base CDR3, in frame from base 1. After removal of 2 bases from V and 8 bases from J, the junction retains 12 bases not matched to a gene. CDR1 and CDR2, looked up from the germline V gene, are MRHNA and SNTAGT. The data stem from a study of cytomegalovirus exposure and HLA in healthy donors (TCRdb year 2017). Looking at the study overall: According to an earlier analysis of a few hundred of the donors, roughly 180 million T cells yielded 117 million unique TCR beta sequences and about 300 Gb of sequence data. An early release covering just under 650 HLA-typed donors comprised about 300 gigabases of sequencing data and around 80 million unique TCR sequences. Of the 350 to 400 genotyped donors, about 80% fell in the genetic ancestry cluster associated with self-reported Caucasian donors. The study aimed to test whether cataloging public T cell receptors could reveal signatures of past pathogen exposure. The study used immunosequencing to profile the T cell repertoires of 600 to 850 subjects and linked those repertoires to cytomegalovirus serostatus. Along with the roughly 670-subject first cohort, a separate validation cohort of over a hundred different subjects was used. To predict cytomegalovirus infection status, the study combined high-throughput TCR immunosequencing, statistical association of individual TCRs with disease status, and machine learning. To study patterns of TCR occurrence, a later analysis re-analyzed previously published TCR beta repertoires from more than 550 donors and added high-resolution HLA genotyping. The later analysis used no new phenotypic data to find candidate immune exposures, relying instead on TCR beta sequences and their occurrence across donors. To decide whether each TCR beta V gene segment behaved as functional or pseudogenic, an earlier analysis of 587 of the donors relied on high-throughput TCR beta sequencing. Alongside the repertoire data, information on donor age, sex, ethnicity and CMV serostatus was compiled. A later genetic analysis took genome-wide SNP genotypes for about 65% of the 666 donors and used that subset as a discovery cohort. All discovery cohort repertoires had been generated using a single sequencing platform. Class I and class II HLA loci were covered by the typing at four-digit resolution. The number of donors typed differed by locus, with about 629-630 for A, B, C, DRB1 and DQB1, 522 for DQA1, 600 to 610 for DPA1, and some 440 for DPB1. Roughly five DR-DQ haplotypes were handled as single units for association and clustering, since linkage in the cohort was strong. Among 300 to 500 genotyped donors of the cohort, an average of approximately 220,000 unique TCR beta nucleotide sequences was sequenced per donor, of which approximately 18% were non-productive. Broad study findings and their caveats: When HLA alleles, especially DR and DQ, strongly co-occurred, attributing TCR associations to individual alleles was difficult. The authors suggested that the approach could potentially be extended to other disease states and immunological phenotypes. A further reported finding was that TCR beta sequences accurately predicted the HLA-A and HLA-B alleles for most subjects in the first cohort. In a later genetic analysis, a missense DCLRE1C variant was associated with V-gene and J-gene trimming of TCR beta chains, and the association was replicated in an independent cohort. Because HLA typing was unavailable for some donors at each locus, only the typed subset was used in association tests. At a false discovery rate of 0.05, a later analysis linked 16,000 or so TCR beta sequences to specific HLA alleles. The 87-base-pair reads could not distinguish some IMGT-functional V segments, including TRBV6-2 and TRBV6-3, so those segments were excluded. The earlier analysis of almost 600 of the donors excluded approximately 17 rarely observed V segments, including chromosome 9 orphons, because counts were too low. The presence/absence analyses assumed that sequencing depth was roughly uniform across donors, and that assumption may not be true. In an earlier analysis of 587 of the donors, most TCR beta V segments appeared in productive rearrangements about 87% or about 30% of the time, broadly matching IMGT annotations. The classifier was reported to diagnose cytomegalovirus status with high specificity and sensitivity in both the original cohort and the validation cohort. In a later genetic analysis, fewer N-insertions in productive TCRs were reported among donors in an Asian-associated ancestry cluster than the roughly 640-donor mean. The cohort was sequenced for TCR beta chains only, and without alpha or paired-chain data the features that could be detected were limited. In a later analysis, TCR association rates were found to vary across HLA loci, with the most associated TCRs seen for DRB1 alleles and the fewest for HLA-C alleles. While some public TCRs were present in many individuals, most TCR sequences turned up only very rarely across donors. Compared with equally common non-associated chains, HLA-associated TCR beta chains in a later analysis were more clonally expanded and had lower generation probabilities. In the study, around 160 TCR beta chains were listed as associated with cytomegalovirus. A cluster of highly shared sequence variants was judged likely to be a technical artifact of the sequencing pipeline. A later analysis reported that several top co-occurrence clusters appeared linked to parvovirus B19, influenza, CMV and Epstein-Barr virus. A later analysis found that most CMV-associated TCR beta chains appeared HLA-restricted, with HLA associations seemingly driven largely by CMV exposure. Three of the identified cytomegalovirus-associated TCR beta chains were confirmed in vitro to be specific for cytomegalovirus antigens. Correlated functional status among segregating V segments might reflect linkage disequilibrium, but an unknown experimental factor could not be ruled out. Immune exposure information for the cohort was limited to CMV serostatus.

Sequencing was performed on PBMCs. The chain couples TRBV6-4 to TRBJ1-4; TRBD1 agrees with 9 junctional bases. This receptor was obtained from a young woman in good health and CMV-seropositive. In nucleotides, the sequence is TGTGCCAGCAGTGACAAGCATGGGACAGGGAGGAGGGAAAAACTGTTTTTT. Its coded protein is CASSDKHGTGRREKLFF.